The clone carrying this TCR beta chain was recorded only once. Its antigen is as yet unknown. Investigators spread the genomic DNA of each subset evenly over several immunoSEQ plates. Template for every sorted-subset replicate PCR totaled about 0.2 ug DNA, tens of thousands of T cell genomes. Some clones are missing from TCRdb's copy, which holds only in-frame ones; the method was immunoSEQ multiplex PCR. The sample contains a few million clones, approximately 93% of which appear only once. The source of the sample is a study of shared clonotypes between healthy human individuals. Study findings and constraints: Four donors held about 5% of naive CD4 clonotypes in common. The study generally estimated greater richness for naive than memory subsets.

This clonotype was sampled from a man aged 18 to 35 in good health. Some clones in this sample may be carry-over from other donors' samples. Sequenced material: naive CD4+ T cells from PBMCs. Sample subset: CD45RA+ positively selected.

CDR3 loop: CATSRAFGLPLLANEQFF. The CDR3 region has the DNA TGTGCCACCAGCAGAGCTTTTGGCCTCCCACTCTTGGCCAATGAGCAGTTCTTC. The chain has TRBV15 and TRBJ2-1; D remains unclear. Germline assignment: CDR1 LNHNV and CDR2 YYDKDF (reference sequence). V lost 1 base, J lost 6 bases, and 22 bases lay in between. The CDR3 runs 18 residues.